This T cell receptor (beta chain) originates from a study of blood T cell repertoires in COVID-19. Study in general: Both acute and convalescent COVID-19 samples were obtained from the United States, Italy and Spain. In each case, the material was cDNA or gDNA derived from T cells, B-cell-depleted T cells, or PBMCs.

Germline V lookup: CDR1 KGHSH, CDR2 LQKENI. The CDR3 runs 17 residues. V gave up 1 base and J gave up 5 bases; unmatched junction bases: 11. Original data processing: Reference gene primer amplification in the assay estimated nucleated cell counts. The data were produced by immunoSEQ multiplex PCR, yet TCRdb's version contains in-frame clones alone and is incomplete. V and J calls and clone size are copied from that table; D and trimming were computed from the DNA. The table records hundreds of thousands of clones, around nine tenths of them present only once. Source material: peripheral blood. The V call is TRBV18, the J call TRBJ2-7; 10 positions agree with TRBD1. This TCR came from a man at least 80 years old with acute or convalescent COVID-19. In DNA form, the CDR3 reads TGTGCCAGCTCACCACTTAGACGACAGGGGGCATCCCACGAGCAGTACTTC. It is translated as CASSPLRRQGASHEQYF.